The clone carrying this T cell receptor (beta chain) was picked up one time. Specified time point: pre-sensitization, week 0. Treatment in this sample: therapeutic diphenylcyclopropenone sensitization with weekly scalp DPC. The data are from a study of human T cells and chemical hapten exposure. Study-level information: Sensitization employed 2% DPC on about 2 cm by about 2 cm of upper inner arm skin.

Each CDR3 protein gets one entry after TCRdb re-called the RACE reads with MiXCR. The table shows 250,000 to 300,000 distinct CDR3 sequences, with approximately 7.5% occurring only once. The sequencing here drew on whole blood, taken in connection with sensitization to the hapten diphenylcyclopropenone (DPC). This clonotype originated in a man aged 18 to 29 with alopecia areata. Some clones in this sample may be carry-over from other donors' samples.

The CDR3 nucleotides are TGTGCCAGCACTAGGATGAGCCAAGAGACCCAGTACTTC. As protein: CASTRMSQETQYF. This rearrangement joins TRBV6-2 or TRBV6-3 to TRBJ2-5; D gene uncertain. Germline CDR1 MNHEY, CDR2 SVGEGT. Trimming removed 7 bases from V and 1 base from J, with 10 bases in between. This CDR3 has 13 residues.